This entry lists 14 T cell receptor beta chains sequenced from one sample in a study of cytomegalovirus exposure and HLA in healthy donors. 13 Jbeta primers and 60 Vbeta primers were used for the PCR. The repertoire was sequenced with immunoSEQ multiplex PCR; TCRdb's copy has only in-frame clones and lacks some. The profile shows about 160,000 clones, 65% to 80% of them singletons. Specimen: PBMCs. These receptors were obtained from a man aged 35 to 55 in good health and CMV-seronegative.

This clone was counted between two and nine times. The rearrangement links TRBV5-5 to TRBJ2-7, with 9 bases matching TRBD1. The CDR3 totals 14 residues. J gave up 4 bases and V 2 bases, and 4 bases lay outside the gene matches. In germline, CDR1 is SGHKS, CDR2 YYEKEE (reference sequence). CDR3 region: CASSFGTGTYEQYF. As DNA, the CDR3 is TGTGCCAGCAGCTTTGGGACAGGGACATACGAGCAGTACTTC.

The CDR3 sequence: CASSLEYPGTDTQYF. CDR3 in DNA: TGCGCCAGCAGCTTAGAGTACCCTGGCACAGATACGCAGTATTTT. The J gene is TRBJ2-3, the V gene TRBV5-1; no definite D call. The V gene's germline CDR1 is SGHRS and CDR2 YFSETQ. This CDR3 spans 15 amino acids. With 2 bases removed from V and 1 base from J, the gap between germline ends came to 11 bases. Full variable domain (remainder filled in from reference TRBV5-1 and TRBJ2-3): KAGVTQTPRYLIKTRGQQVTLSCSPISGHRSVSWYQQTPGQGLQFLFEYFSETQRNKGNFPGRFSGRQFSNSRSEMNVSTLELGDSALYLCASSLEYPGTDTQYFGPGTRLTVL.

The chain is built from TRBV5-1 and TRBJ2-7, with TRBD1 as a possible D gene (6 bases). The CDR3 runs 17 residues. V was trimmed by 0 bases and J by 6 bases, leaving 22 bases between them. Germline CDR1 reads SGHRS; CDR2 reads YFSETQ. The chain's CDR3 is CASSLGESLGARSEQYF. CDR3 bases: TGCGCCAGCAGCTTGGGGGAATCGTTGGGGGCGCGGAGCGAGCAGTACTTC.

The V gene is TRBV5-1, the J gene TRBJ2-7; D not certain. The CDR3 loop spans 13 amino acids. Per germline, CDR1 SGHRS and CDR2 YFSETQ. Trimming cost V 1 base and J 4 bases, with 9 bases left between them. CDR3 in amino acids: CASSLQSSYEQYF. The CDR3 bases are TGCGCCAGCAGCTTGCAGTCATCTTACGAGCAGTACTTC.

The chain employs TRBV5-4 and TRBJ2-1; 7 bases are shared with TRBD2. The CDR3 sequence is 14 residues long. CDR1 and CDR2 from the germline V gene are SGHNT and YYREEE (reference sequence). With 4 bases clipped from V and 7 bases from J, the junction kept 8 bases outside the gene matches. The CDR3 here is CASSLIAGRNEQFF. The CDR3, as DNA: TGTGCCAGCAGCCTGATAGCGGGCCGGAATGAGCAGTTCTTC.

The V gene is TRBV18, the J gene TRBJ2-7; 8 bases agree with TRBD2. The V segment lost 3 bases and the J segment 1 base; nucleotides outside the gene matches: 11. The CDR3 loop spans 17 amino acids. The germline V gene encodes CDR1 KGHSH and CDR2 LQKENI. The CDR3 DNA reads TGTGCCAGCTCACCCATAACCGGGGTAGCGGGGTCCTACGAGCAGTACTTC. It translates to CASSPITGVAGSYEQYF.

The J gene is TRBJ1-1, the V gene TRBV10-3; 8 positions match TRBD1. There are 17 residues in the CDR3. Per the germline V gene, CDR1 is ENHRY and CDR2 is SYGVKD. Losses at the gene ends were 3 bases for V and 0 bases for J; bases not matched to a gene: 9. The chain's CDR3 is CAISDRPRQGMNTEAFF. Here the CDR3 DNA reads TGTGCCATCAGTGACCGCCCGAGACAGGGGATGAACACTGAAGCTTTCTTT.

CDR3 protein: CASRTGLSNQPQHF. In DNA form, the CDR3 reads TGTGCCAGCAGAACAGGCCTCAGCAATCAGCCCCAGCATTTT. The chain recombines TRBV6-1 with TRBJ1-5; the D gene is possibly TRBD1 (5 bases). CDR1 and CDR2 from the germline V gene are MNHNS and SASEGT. The CDR3 consists of 14 residues. Trimming removed 6 bases at V and 1 base at J, with 10 bases between.

The rearrangement links TRBV5-5 to TRBJ2-3; D is uncertain. With 0 bases removed from V and 4 bases from J, the gap between germline ends came to 18 bases. The CDR3 extends over 17 amino acids. Germline V lookup: CDR1 SGHKS, CDR2 YYEKEE (reference sequence). The CDR3 region is CASSLGPAVMSADTQYF. In DNA, the CDR3 is TGTGCCAGCAGCTTGGGTCCCGCCGTGATGTCAGCAGATACGCAGTATTTT.

The chain joins TRBV30 to TRBJ2-7, with 10 bases matching TRBD2. V lost 3 bases, J lost 5 bases, and 10 bases stayed unmatched. Germline CDR1 and CDR2: GTSNPN and SVGIG (reference sequence). The CDR3 contains 15 residues. CDR3 coding DNA: TGTGCCTGGAGCGTTGGACTAGCGGCTTCGGACGAGCAGTACTTC. It codes for CAWSVGLAASDEQYF.

Here the CDR3 reads CASSPRLDSYNEQFF. For the CDR3, the DNA is TGTGCCAGCAGCCCCCGCTTAGACTCCTACAATGAGCAGTTCTTC. The V and J genes are TRBV9 and TRBJ2-1, with no clear D. CDR1 is SGDLS and CDR2 is YYNGEE in the germline V gene. The CDR3 consists of 15 residues. The V end lost 4 bases, the J end lost 0 bases, and 11 bases lay between the germline ends.

The V gene is TRBV4-1, the J gene TRBJ2-2; maybe TRBD2 (6 bases). The V gene lost 0 bases and the J gene lost 0 bases, with 14 bases spanning the gap. CDR3 length equals 18 residues. CDR1 is MGHRA, CDR2 YSYEKL, per germline. The CDR3 nucleotides are TGCGCCAGCAGCCAAGAAGACGGTGCGGGATCGAACACCGGGGAGCTGTTTTTT. It translates to CASSQEDGAGSNTGELFF.

Concerning this clone: One end of the junction does not line up with germline, which may come from a read error. The rearrangement joins TRBV7-9 to TRBJ2-7, with D perhaps matching TRBD2 (5 bases). In germline, CDR1 is SEHNR, CDR2 FQNEAQ (reference sequence). This CDR3 comprises 13 residues. The CDR3 nucleotides read TGTTCCAGCAGCTTCGACGGGACCTACGAGCAGTACTTC. It translates to CSSSFDGTYEQYF.

The chain links TRBV7-8 to TRBJ2-5; the D is unclear. The end of the DNA aligns better with TRBJ2-7, so the J call may be wrong. The CDR3 has 14 amino acids. From germline, CDR1 is SGHVS and CDR2 FQNEAQ. The CDR3 DNA is TGTGCCAGCAGCTTAACTGACGGGTCCTACGAGCAGTACTTC. Translated: CASSLTDGSYEQYF.